The present entry profiles one T cell receptor beta chain with its context. Its antigen is unknown. The sample is drawn from a study of radiotherapy plus CTLA-4 blockade in lung cancer. Across the whole study: Of the patients, 18% showed objective responses and approximately 34% attained disease control. General study results and limits: Response, reportedly, was best predicted by interferon-beta along with early blood T cell clone dynamics. Peripheral blood showed expansion of tumor-derived TCR clones after radiotherapy and ipilimumab.

Losses at the gene ends were 1 base for V and 7 bases for J; bases not matched to a gene: 11. Germline lookup yields CDR1 SEHNR and CDR2 FQNEAQ (reference sequence). CDR3 size: 17 residues. Focal radiation was given together with CTLA-4 blockade (ipilimumab) to patients with chemo-refractory metastatic non-small-cell lung cancer. Repertoires were generated with immunoSEQ multiplex PCR, while TCRdb's copy carries only in-frame clones and drops some. The sample yields some 23,000 clones, around 70% seen once. This clonotype originated in a human donor with non-small cell lung cancer who had stable disease on radiotherapy plus ipilimumab. The sequencing used peripheral blood, collected from a patient treated with radiotherapy plus ipilimumab. The chain has TRBV7-9 and TRBJ2-1, with 9 bases aligning to TRBD2. The CDR3 loop is CASSLDGLAGDRNEQFF. CDR3 sequence (DNA): TGTGCCAGCAGCTTAGACGGTTTAGCGGGAGACAGGAATGAGCAGTTCTTC. The entire variable domain, with the rest obtained from reference TRBV7-9 and TRBJ2-1, is as follows: DTGVSQNPRHKITKRGQNVTFRCDPISEHNRLYWYRQTLGQGPEFLTYFQNEAQLEKSRLLSDRFSAERPKGSFSTLEIQRTEQGDSAMYLCASSLDGLAGDRNEQFFGPGTRLTVL.